The 26 T cell receptor beta chains below come from one sample, sequenced in a study of T cells in Graves' hyperthyroidism and ophthalmopathy. Amplification targeted TCR beta CDR3 regions from RNA transcripts. The HTBI primer set drove a first-round RT-PCR of the TCR CDR3. TCRdb recomputed calls from the multiplex PCR reads with MiXCR, one row per CDR3 protein. In the table there are approximately 590,000 distinct CDR3 sequences, less than 20% of which are singletons. The sequencing input was blood. Every receptor here comes from a woman under 40 with Graves' hyperthyroidism.

The chain couples TRBV5-1 to TRBJ1-1; D may be TRBD1 (5 bases). CDR3 size: 15 residues. The V end lost 7 bases, the J end lost 0 bases, and 16 bases lay between the germline ends. Germline-derived CDR1 and CDR2 are SGHRS and YFSETQ. The CDR3 protein is CASRAGVAMNTEAFF. CDR3 DNA: TGCGCCAGCCGAGCGGGGGTGGCGATGAACACTGAAGCTTTCTTT.

As regards this clonotype: No conserved phenylalanine or tryptophan ends this CDR3, so it is likely a read error. The chain links TRBV19 to TRBJ2-1, with D perhaps matching TRBD1 or TRBD2 (5 bases each). The CDR3 extends over 13 amino acids. Trimming left V 2 bases short and J 9 bases short, with 11 bases between. Germline V CDR1 and CDR2: LNHDA, SQIVND (reference sequence). Here the CDR3 DNA reads TGTGCCAGTAGTATAACGGGGCCGGGTGAGCAGTTCCTC. It encodes CASSITGPGEQFL.

On this clonotype: Compared with germline, one end of the junction differs, possibly owing to a read error. CDR3 DNA sequence: TGTGTCAGCAGCCCACCCTTTGTGGTAGCGGGCGTCTACGAGCAGTACTTC. Its protein is CVSSPPFVVAGVYEQYF. The chain uses TRBV6-1 and TRBJ2-7; 7 nucleotides align to TRBD2. Looked up from germline, CDR1 is MNHNS and CDR2 is SASEGT. This CDR3 has 17 amino acids.

The CDR3 loop reads CATSDPGRTAQETQYF. The CDR3 DNA reads as TGTGCCACCAGTGATCCCGGACGGACAGCTCAAGAGACCCAGTACTTC. The chain has TRBV24-1 and TRBJ2-5; D possibly corresponds to TRBD1 (6 bases). V shed 3 bases and J shed 2 bases, with 15 bases lying between them. The CDR3 extends over 16 amino acids. CDR1 is KGHDR, CDR2 SFDVKD, per germline.

The V gene is TRBV7-2, the J gene TRBJ2-5; D perhaps matches TRBD2 (6 bases). This CDR3 has 16 amino acids. Germline loops: CDR1 SGHTA, CDR2 FQGNSA. Trimming pared 7 bases from V and 4 bases from J, leaving 22 bases between. The CDR3 sequence: CASTHSGGAAGETQYF. In DNA, the CDR3 is TGTGCCAGCACCCATAGTGGCGGGGCGGCCGGAGAGACCCAGTACTTC.

The chain combines TRBV27 with TRBJ1-2; a weak D match, TRBD1 (5 bases). The germline V gene has CDR1 MNHEY and CDR2 SMNVEV (reference sequence). V lost 4 bases to trimming and J lost 5 bases, with 14 bases between them. The CDR3 totals 14 residues. As DNA, the CDR3 is TGTGCCAGCAGTTCCGGGGGTGGTTCTTATGGCTACACCTTC. Translated: CASSSGGGSYGYTF.

At least ten counts were recorded for this clonotype. The chain employs TRBV6-1 and TRBJ2-1; 9 bases line up with TRBD1. The CDR3 sequence is 16 residues long. Germline lookup yields CDR1 MNHNS and CDR2 SASEGT. The J segment lost 0 bases and the V segment lost 5 bases, leaving 5 bases of the junction unmatched. CDR3 amino acids: CASSPGTGISYNEQFF. DNA of the CDR3: TGTGCCAGCAGTCCGGGGACAGGGATCTCCTACAATGAGCAGTTCTTC.

The table lists this clonotype with many counts. The chain couples TRBV6-1 to TRBJ2-3; 10 bases align to TRBD1. The J segment lost 4 bases and the V segment lost 6 bases, leaving 7 bases of the junction unmatched. This CDR3 contains 15 residues. Germline V CDR1 and CDR2: MNHNS, SASEGT. CDR3 coding DNA: TGTGCCAGCAGATTGGGACAGGGGCGGTCAGATACGCAGTATTTT. This sequence encodes CASRLGQGRSDTQYF.

The sample holds a few counts of this clonotype. This sequence joins TRBV28 and TRBJ1-6, with D hard to call. The germline V gene has CDR1 MDHEN and CDR2 SYDVKM. The CDR3 has 11 amino acids. Trimming stripped 6 bases from V and 7 bases from J, with 4 bases between. The CDR3 DNA reads as TGTGCCAGCAGAGTAAATTCACCCCTCCACTTT. Encoded protein: CASRVNSPLHF.

This chain joins TRBV7-9 and TRBJ2-1; 12 nucleotides agree with TRBD2. J gave up 7 bases and V 1 base, and 14 bases lay outside the gene matches. This CDR3 contains 19 residues. Per the germline V gene, CDR1 is SEHNR and CDR2 is FQNEAQ (reference sequence). The CDR3 sequence: CASSLVSQSGGLAGNEQFF. Written as DNA, the CDR3 is TGTGCCAGCAGCTTAGTAAGTCAAAGCGGAGGACTAGCGGGGAATGAGCAGTTCTTC.

The sample holds many counts of this clonotype. This rearrangement joins TRBV28 to TRBJ2-5; 7 bases align to TRBD2. V shed 7 bases and J 1 base; nucleotides not matched to a gene: 3. CDR3 size: 13 residues. Germline V gives CDR1 MDHEN, CDR2 SYDVKM. CDR3 nucleotide sequence: TGTGCCAGCACCTCTAGCGGCCAAGAGACCCAGTACTTC. This encodes CASTSSGQETQYF.

This sequence joins TRBV28 and TRBJ2-7; the match to TRBD1 covers 7 bases. From germline, CDR1 is MDHEN and CDR2 SYDVKM. The CDR3 loop spans 13 amino acids. Trimming took 8 bases from V and 0 from J; bases not matched to a gene: 4. CDR3 nucleotides: TGTGCCAGCCTCGGGGACAGCTCCTACGAGCAGTACTTC. Translating it yields CASLGDSSYEQYF.

The J gene is TRBJ2-5, the V gene TRBV25-1, with 12 bases lining up with TRBD2. Germline V gene sequence: CDR1 MGHDK, CDR2 SYGVNS. V trimming: 5 bases; J trimming: 2 bases; junction bases outside the gene matches: 6. The CDR3 has 16 amino acids. The CDR3: CASSPSGRALQETQYF. The CDR3 DNA follows: TGTGCCAGCAGTCCTAGCGGGAGGGCCCTTCAAGAGACCCAGTACTTC.

This clonotype appeared many times. This chain links TRBV20-1 with TRBJ1-1; no reliable D call. Germline-derived CDR1 and CDR2 are DFQATT and SNEGSKA (reference sequence). The CDR3 has 15 residues. Trimming cost V 5 bases and J 1 base, with 17 bases left between them. The DNA for the CDR3 is TGCAGTGCTGGTCTGGCACGACTCGGGAACACTGAAGCTTTCTTT. It is translated as CSAGLARLGNTEAFF.

The chain links TRBV19 to TRBJ1-1; 7 positions agree with TRBD1. After removal of 4 bases from V and 1 base from J, the junction contained 12 bases not matched to a gene. The V gene's germline CDR1 is LNHDA and CDR2 SQIVND (reference sequence). This CDR3 has 17 residues. This CDR3 reads CASSTRMTGLGNTEAFF. As DNA, the CDR3 is TGTGCCAGTAGTACCAGGATGACAGGGCTCGGGAACACTGAAGCTTTCTTT.

This rearrangement joins TRBV10-1 to TRBJ1-1, with D unclear. Germline CDR1 reads WNHNN; CDR2 reads SYGVQD (reference sequence). V shed 3 bases and J shed 1 base, with 9 bases lying between them. CDR3 length: 14 amino acids. CDR3 residues: CASSDGRRNTEAFF. CDR3 nucleotides: TGCGCCAGCAGTGACGGCAGGCGGAACACTGAAGCTTTCTTT.

This clonotype was detected once. This clone may be a read error of a much larger clone one base away. The chain has TRBV29-1 and TRBJ2-5, with D perhaps matching TRBD1 (6 bases). Germline CDR1 reads SQVTM; CDR2 reads ANQGSEA. This CDR3 is built from 14 residues. The V end lost 6 bases, the J end lost 2 bases, and 16 bases lay between the germline ends. As DNA, the CDR3 is TGCAGCGTGCGCCGATGGGGGCGACAAGAGACCCAGTACTTC. Its protein product is CSVRRWGRQETQYF.

This chain connects TRBV11-2 to TRBJ2-7; unclear D gene. CDR1 and CDR2 from the germline V gene are SGHAT and FQNNGV. The germline V and J ends were trimmed by 1 base and 6 bases, with 10 bases remaining between them. This CDR3 comprises 13 residues. The CDR3 protein is CASSLGWVREQYF. Here the CDR3 DNA reads TGTGCCAGCAGCTTAGGATGGGTCCGCGAGCAGTACTTC.

This clonotype was detected ten times or more. This chain joins TRBV28 and TRBJ2-3, with D possibly being TRBD2 (6 bases). Germline CDR1 and CDR2: MDHEN and SYDVKM. V was shortened by 6 bases and J by 1 base, with 14 bases between the two germline ends. There are 15 residues in the CDR3. This chain's CDR3 is CASSPRRAGTDTQYF. DNA for the CDR3: TGTGCCAGCAGCCCTAGGAGGGCCGGCACAGATACGCAGTATTTT.

In this sample, this clonotype turned up a few times. The chain carries TRBV27 and TRBJ2-2; D remains unclear. The CDR3 contains 13 residues. V lost 7 bases to trimming and J lost 2 bases, with 8 bases between them. The V gene's germline CDR1 is MNHEY and CDR2 SMNVEV (reference sequence). The CDR3 here is CASNPTNTGELFF. The CDR3 DNA is TGTGCCAGCAACCCGACTAACACCGGGGAGCTGTTTTTT.

The gene calls are TRBV7-2 and TRBJ2-5; TRBD2 is a possible D gene (6 bases). Germline V gives CDR1 SGHTA, CDR2 FQGNSA. The CDR3 is made up of 15 amino acids. Trimming took 0 bases from V and 6 from J, leaving 14 bases between them. DNA of the CDR3: TGTGCCAGCAGCTTAGCAGCGGGTCCCTACCAGACCCAGTACTTC. This translates into CASSLAAGPYQTQYF.

This clonotype was recorded at least ten times. J is TRBJ1-2 and V is TRBV2; D not resolved. V was pared by 4 bases and J by 4 bases, with 10 bases between. CDR1 SNHLY and CDR2 FYNNEI come from the germline V gene. This CDR3 has 13 residues. The CDR3 reads CASSVGRPYGYTF. The CDR3 nucleotides read TGTGCCAGCAGTGTTGGCCGGCCCTATGGCTACACCTTC. Together with reference TRBV2 and TRBJ1-2, the CDR3 gives the full variable domain: EPEVTQTPSHQVTQMGQEVILRCVPISNHLYFYWYRQILGQKVEFLVSFYNNEISEKSEIFDDQFSVERPDGSNFTLKIRSTKLEDSAMYFCASSVGRPYGYTFGSGTRLTVV.

This clonotype has a count of ten or more. The chain is built from TRBV11-2 and TRBJ1-1; weak D call: TRBD1 (5 bases). The V end was cut by 3 bases, the J end by 3 bases, with 14 bases between. The CDR3 runs 15 residues. Looked up from germline, CDR1 is SGHAT and CDR2 is FQNNGV. CDR3 sequence (DNA): TGTGCCAGCAGCTTTTCGGCAGGGCATGACACTGAAGCTTTCTTT. This translates into CASSFSAGHDTEAFF.

This clonotype showed up just a few times. The chain recombines TRBV20-1 with TRBJ1-5; 8 bases map to TRBD1. This CDR3 region has 15 residues. J was trimmed by 0 bases and V by 6 bases; bases with no gene match: 7. Germline V CDR1 and CDR2: DFQATT, SNEGSKA (reference sequence). CDR3 coding DNA: TGCAGTGCCCGAATGGACAGGGCTAGCAATCAGCCCCAGCATTTT. It translates to CSARMDRASNQPQHF.

At least ten counts were recorded for this clonotype. The genes are TRBV2 and TRBJ2-7, with D unclear. Per germline, CDR1 SNHLY and CDR2 FYNNEI. Trimming removed 3 bases from V and 6 bases from J, with 12 bases in between. The CDR3 runs to 13 residues. The CDR3, as DNA: TGTGCCAGCAGTGATCAGGTCTCCGCCGAGCAGTACTTC. Translating gives CASSDQVSAEQYF. Looking up the rest from reference TRBV2 and TRBJ2-7 gives the full variable domain: EPEVTQTPSHQVTQMGQEVILRCVPISNHLYFYWYRQILGQKVEFLVSFYNNEISEKSEIFDDQFSVERPDGSNFTLKIRSTKLEDSAMYFCASSDQVSAEQYFGPGTRLTVT.

This clonotype has a count of ten or more. The chain uses TRBV6-1 and TRBJ1-2; no firm D call. Trimming removed 0 bases at V and 4 bases at J, with 12 bases between. Germline CDR1 is MNHNS and CDR2 is SASEGT. The CDR3 is made up of 15 amino acids. This CDR3 is CASSEAHGYSYGYTF. In nucleotides, the CDR3 is TGTGCCAGCAGTGAAGCGCACGGGTATAGCTATGGCTACACCTTC.